This T cell receptor (beta chain) was captured by sequencing in a study of blood T cell repertoires in COVID-19. Study background: Researchers got acute and convalescent COVID-19 samples from the United States, Italy and Spain. Sample material is recorded as cDNA or gDNA derived from T cells, B-cell-depleted T cells, or PBMCs.

Germline-derived CDR1 and CDR2 are LGHNA and YNFKEQ. V dropped 1 base and J dropped 6 bases, with 15 bases sitting between them. The CDR3 spans 16 residues. Seattle researchers signed up patients amid active infection and tracked them longitudinally. Authors' processing steps: The assay estimated nucleated cells by amplifying reference gene primers. Generated by immunoSEQ multiplex PCR, the TCRdb table keeps only in-frame clones and is missing some. That table furnishes V, J and clone size, whereas the DNA furnished D and trimming. The table has 450,000 or so clones, around 90% seen once. V gene TRBV4-2 combines with J gene TRBJ2-2; no clear D. The sequencing input was peripheral blood. The clonotype originates from a man in his late teens or twenties with COVID-19, enrolled during active disease. This CDR3 is CASSQVRLRGSGELFF. CDR3 nucleotides: TGTGCCAGCAGCCAAGTTCGTTTGAGAGGTTCCGGGGAGCTGTTTTTT.